This T cell receptor beta chain was profiled in a study of OX40 agonist ivuxolimab in advanced cancers. The V gene's germline CDR1 is SNHLY and CDR2 FYNNEI. The CDR3 consists of 19 residues. J was trimmed by 6 bases and V by 11 bases; bases with no gene match: 21. Produced via immunoSEQ multiplex PCR; TCRdb's table is partial and in-frame only. The data show some 41,000 clones, with approximately 90% seen just once and under 40% held by the top ten. V and J are TRBV2 and TRBJ1-6; 11 positions match TRBD1. The sample here was CD4+ or CD8+ T cells sorted from blood, taken in a trial of the OX40 agonist ivuxolimab. The origin of this receptor is an adult with an advanced solid tumor such as melanoma, head and neck, liver or kidney cancer. The CDR3 spells CASQYLPGQGVQRNSPLHF. Here the CDR3 DNA reads TGTGCCTCTCAATATCTCCCGGGACAGGGGGTGCAGCGTAATTCACCCCTCCACTTT.